One and the same sample provided the 29 T cell receptor beta chains below, sequenced in a study of molecular identifiers for immune sequencing clone quantification. From the PCR reads, TCRdb called clonotypes with MiXCR, one entry per CDR3 protein. The sample yields under 350,000 distinct CDR3 sequences, roughly 24% seen once. The sequenced sample was naive CD8+ T cells from blood, with Jurkat cell RNA spiked in. This sample's subset: FACS-sorted CD8+CD4-CCR7+CD45RA+ naive T cells. These receptors all stem from a human donor in good health. Some libraries in this study had Jurkat cell RNA spiked in.

The genes are TRBV6-1 and TRBJ2-5; possibly TRBD1 or TRBD2 for D (5 bases each). The CDR3 extends over 15 amino acids. Germline V lookup: CDR1 MNHNS, CDR2 SASEGT. Between the trimmed V and J ends, which lost 8 bases and 5 bases, there was a span of 21 bases. CDR3 DNA sequence: TGTGCCAGCCGAATTACTCGGGGCCCTGCGGAGACCCAGTACTTC. It is translated as CASRITRGPAETQYF.

This chain links TRBV7-9 with TRBJ2-2; 7 bases agree with TRBD1. The junction had 16 bases not matched to a gene; V was cut back by 5 bases and J by 1 base. Germline V lookup: CDR1 SEHNR, CDR2 FQNEAQ (reference sequence). The CDR3 has 19 amino acids. CDR3: CASSAAPGTAIKNTGELFF. The DNA for the CDR3 is TGTGCCAGCAGCGCGGCCCCTGGGACAGCCATTAAGAACACCGGGGAGCTGTTTTTT.

A few counts support this clonotype. The genes are TRBV10-3 and TRBJ1-1; TRBD1 agrees at 9 bases. V lost 0 bases, J lost 4 bases, and 3 bases stayed unmatched. Germline CDR1 reads ENHRY; CDR2 reads SYGVKD. The CDR3 loop spans 15 amino acids. In DNA, the CDR3 is TGTGCCATCAGTGAGTCGGGACAGGGAGGCACTGAAGCTTTCTTT. Translation gives CAISESGQGGTEAFF.

The genes are TRBV12-3 or TRBV12-4 and TRBJ2-7; 7 bases align to TRBD2. The CDR3 totals 14 residues. Trimming took 5 bases from V and 6 from J; bases not matched to a gene: 10. The CDR3 region is CASSRSGELSEQYF. For the CDR3, the DNA is TGTGCCAGCAGTCGAAGCGGGGAGCTCAGCGAGCAGTACTTC.

This clonotype was observed at least ten times. The J gene is TRBJ2-3, the V gene TRBV9; D unresolved. Trimming shortened V by 4 bases and J by 4 bases, and 10 bases separated the two germline ends. The germline gives CDR1 SGDLS, CDR2 YYNGEE. The length of the CDR3 is 13 residues. CDR3 nucleotides: TGTGCCAGCAGCCCACCCCGCCCAGATACGCAGTATTTT. Protein sequence: CASSPPRPDTQYF.

V usage is TRBV7-3 and J usage is TRBJ2-3, with a weak D call TRBD2 (5 bases). The V gene lost 8 bases and the J gene lost 3 bases, with 15 bases spanning the gap. Germline V gene lookup returns CDR1 SGHTA and CDR2 FQGTGA. The CDR3 totals 14 residues. CDR3 in DNA: TGTGCCAGCTCGTTCGGGGTCGGGACAGATACGCAGTATTTT. This sequence encodes CASSFGVGTDTQYF.

The chain employs TRBV9 and TRBJ1-5; D is unresolved. Per the germline V gene, CDR1 is SGDLS and CDR2 is YYNGEE. CDR3 length: 14 residues. V lost 0 bases and J lost 0, with 4 bases in between. Written as DNA, the CDR3 is TGTGCCAGCAGCGTAGGGTTTAGCAATCAGCCCCAGCATTTT. This encodes CASSVGFSNQPQHF.

Comments on this clonotype: One junction end does not reproduce the germline sequence, and a read error may be involved. The genes are TRBV12-3 or TRBV12-4 and TRBJ1-1, with D hard to call. The CDR3 extends over 13 amino acids. In nucleotides, the CDR3 is TGTGCCAGCAGCTATTTGGAGAACACTGAAGCTCTCTTT. Its translation is CASSYLENTEALF.

To note about this clonotype: A much larger clone differs from this one at a single base, so this may be a read error. The chain has TRBV9 and TRBJ2-6; D might be TRBD1 (5 bases). This CDR3 contains 16 residues. Germline-derived CDR1 and CDR2 are SGDLS and YYNGEE. CDR3 in amino acids: CASSAPPVPGANALTF. In DNA, the CDR3 is TGTGCCAGCAGCGCCCCCCCCGTCCCTGGGGCCAACGCCCTGACTTTC. The full variable domain, its missing parts supplied by reference TRBV9 and TRBJ2-6, is DSGVTQTPKHLITATGQRVTLRCSPRSGDLSVYWYQQSLDQGLQFLIQYYNGEERAKGNILERFSAQQFPDLHSELNLSSLELGDSALYFCASSAPPVPGANALTFGAGSRLTVL.

Note on this clonotype: Just one base apart from a much larger clone, this may be a read error. The chain combines TRBV6-6 with TRBJ1-2; D not resolved. This CDR3 is 15 amino acids long. Germline V lookup: CDR1 MNHNY, CDR2 SVGAGI (reference sequence). With 8 bases removed from V and 2 bases from J, the gap between germline ends came to 18 bases. CDR3 bases: TGTGCCAGCTCTTTCGACAAACTGCTAAACTATGGCTACACCTTC. It yields the protein CASSFDKLLNYGYTF.

The chain links TRBV5-6 to TRBJ2-7, with D perhaps matching TRBD2 (6 bases). Deletions cut 0 bases from V and 2 bases from J, with 12 bases between. From germline, CDR1 is SGHDT and CDR2 YYEEEE. This CDR3 is built from 15 residues. CDR3 in amino acids: CASSLGGGGAYEQYF. In nucleotides, the CDR3 is TGTGCCAGCAGCTTGGGCGGCGGCGGGGCCTACGAGCAGTACTTC.

About this clonotype itself: Germline is not matched at one junction end, which may reflect a read error. This sequence joins TRBV28 and TRBJ1-1, with 7 positions matching TRBD1. The CDR3 spans 16 residues. Germline lookup yields CDR1 MDHEN and CDR2 SYDVKM. The CDR3 sequence is CASSLTTGRMNTEAIF. The DNA for the CDR3 is TGTGCCAGCAGTCTCACGACAGGGCGGATGAACACTGAAGCTATCTTT.

A remark on this clonotype: The junction and the germline gene differ at one end; a read error may be behind it. The rearrangement uses TRBV28 and TRBJ2-7; D remains unclear. The CDR3 totals 12 residues. The germline V gene has CDR1 MDHEN and CDR2 SYDVKM. This CDR3 reads CASSDHPYAQYF. The CDR3 DNA reads TGTGCCAGCAGTGACCACCCCTACGCGCAGTACTTC.

The V gene is TRBV24-1, the J gene TRBJ2-6; no clear D gene. Trimming pared 1 base from V and 8 bases from J, leaving 8 bases between. The V gene's germline CDR1 is KGHDR and CDR2 SFDVKD. CDR3 length: 14 amino acids. CDR3 in amino acids: CATSDFLIPNVLTF. The CDR3 nucleotides read TGTGCCACCAGTGATTTTCTTATCCCCAACGTCCTGACTTTC.

The J gene is TRBJ2-7, the V gene TRBV6-5, with 9 bases fitting TRBD1. Losses at the gene ends were 2 bases for V and 1 base for J; bases not matched to a gene: 9. The CDR3 covers 17 residues. In germline, CDR1 is MNHEY, CDR2 SVGAGI. The CDR3 nucleotides read TGTGCCAGCAGTTACCGCTCGGACAGGGGACTATCCTACGAGCAGTACTTC. Translating it yields CASSYRSDRGLSYEQYF.

This clonotype was counted between two and nine times. V and J are TRBV15 and TRBJ2-1; 7 nucleotides match TRBD2. The CDR3 contains 16 residues. The ends lost 3 bases at V and 4 bases at J; junction bases unmatched: 9. Germline CDR1 is LNHNV and CDR2 is YYDKDF (reference sequence). The CDR3 reads CATSSRASGMYNEQFF. Written as DNA, the CDR3 is TGTGCCACCAGCAGTCGGGCTAGCGGTATGTACAATGAGCAGTTCTTC.

In this sample, this clonotype turned up a few times. The V call is TRBV7-9, the J call TRBJ2-7, with D possibly TRBD1 on 6 matching bases. The CDR3 sequence is 16 residues long. Per germline, CDR1 SEHNR and CDR2 FQNEAQ (reference sequence). With 5 bases removed from V and 0 bases from J, the gap between germline ends came to 17 bases. The CDR3 spells CASSPISGVSSYEQYF. The CDR3 DNA reads as TGTGCCAGCAGCCCTATCTCAGGGGTGAGCTCCTACGAGCAGTACTTC.

This clonotype was recorded at least ten times. The V gene is TRBV18, the J gene TRBJ1-1; no clear D. Germline-derived CDR1 and CDR2 are KGHSH and LQKENI. The V and J ends lost 3 bases and 3 bases respectively, with 5 bases between them. CDR3 length: 12 residues. The CDR3 bases are TGTGCCAGCTCACCCCAGGACACTGAAGCTTTCTTT. Residues: CASSPQDTEAFF. The full variable domain, with the rest looked up from reference TRBV18 and TRBJ1-1, is NAGVMQNPRHLVRRRGQEARLRCSPMKGHSHVYWYRQLPEEGLKFMVYLQKENIIDESGMPKERFSAEFPKEGPSILRIQQVVRGDSAAYFCASSPQDTEAFFGQGTRLTVV.

The chain uses TRBV4-1 and TRBJ1-2; perhaps TRBD1 as D (6 bases). CDR1 and CDR2 from the germline V gene are MGHRA and YSYEKL. V lost 0 bases and J lost 3, with 11 bases in between. The CDR3 covers 15 residues. Here the CDR3 DNA reads TGCGCCAGCAGCCAAGAAGTGGGGGCGCACTATGGCTACACCTTC. Encoded protein: CASSQEVGAHYGYTF.

This clonotype was counted at least ten times. This rearrangement joins TRBV20-1 to TRBJ1-5, with 7 nucleotides matching TRBD1. The trim removed 6 bases at V and 4 bases at J, leaving 12 bases unmatched. The germline V gene has CDR1 DFQATT and CDR2 SNEGSKA (reference sequence). This CDR3 is 15 amino acids long. The CDR3, as DNA: TGCAGTGCCCCCACGGGACAGTCTTTTAATCAGCCCCAGCATTTT. Translation: CSAPTGQSFNQPQHF.

Details on this clonotype: This may be a read error: a much more frequent sequence differs by one nucleotide. This rearrangement joins TRBV3-1 to TRBJ2-3; D might be TRBD2 (6 bases). The CDR3 runs to 16 residues. Per the germline V gene, CDR1 is LGHDT and CDR2 is YNNKEL (reference sequence). The CDR3 sequence is CASSPYRDWTTDTRYF. For the CDR3, the DNA is TGTGCCAGCAGCCCGTACCGGGACTGGACCACAGATACGCGGTATTTT.

This clonotype was detected only a few times. This sequence joins TRBV19 and TRBJ1-2; D gene uncertain. The ends were cut back, 7 bases at V and 5 bases at J, with 11 bases in the middle. CDR1 is LNHDA, CDR2 SQIVND, per germline (reference sequence). This CDR3 region has 12 residues. The CDR3 sequence is CASTAGPYGYTF. CDR3 bases: TGTGCCAGTACGGCAGGTCCTTATGGCTACACCTTC. Full variable domain (missing parts from reference TRBV19 and TRBJ1-2): DGGITQSPKYLFRKEGQNVTLSCEQNLNHDAMYWYRQDPGQGLRLIYYSQIVNDFQKGDIAEGYSVSREKKESFPLTVTSAQKNPTAFYLCASTAGPYGYTFGSGTRLTVV.

As for this clonotype: This may be a read error, as it is one base from a much larger clone. The chain recombines TRBV7-9 with TRBJ2-3, with D unclear. Germline values: CDR1 SEHNR, CDR2 FQNEAQ (reference sequence). The CDR3 contains 13 residues. In nucleotides, the CDR3 is TGTGCCAGCGGCTTAGAGACTTCAGATACGCAGTATTTT. Encoded protein: CASGLETSDTQYF.

This clonotype has at least ten counts. CDR3 sequence (DNA): TGTGCCAGCAGTCTAACCGCAGGGGGCGGCTATGGCTACACCTTC. This codes for CASSLTAGGGYGYTF. The chain recombines TRBV12-3 or TRBV12-4 with TRBJ1-2; 8 positions agree with TRBD1. This CDR3 has 15 amino acids. V gave up 5 bases and J gave up 4 bases; unmatched junction bases: 9.

Details on this clonotype: Given a much more abundant clone one base away, this may be a read error. This chain uses TRBV4-1 with TRBJ1-4; perhaps TRBD1 as D (6 bases). The germline V and J ends were trimmed by 3 bases and 7 bases, with 15 bases remaining between them. The CDR3 is made up of 15 amino acids. Germline assignment: CDR1 MGHRA and CDR2 YSYEKL. The CDR3 protein is CASSHPEGVSEKLFF. The CDR3 DNA is TGCGCCAGCAGCCACCCTGAGGGGGTTAGTGAAAAACTGTTTTTT.

This clonotype was picked up many times. The chain joins TRBV12-3 or TRBV12-4 to TRBJ2-3; TRBD1 matches 9 bases. The CDR3 consists of 14 residues. The trim removed 5 bases at V and 5 bases at J, leaving 5 bases unmatched. The CDR3 DNA sequence: TGTGCCAGCAGTCTGACAGGGGGGGTAGATACGCAGTATTTT. The encoded protein is CASSLTGGVDTQYF.

In the case of this clonotype: This may stem from a read error, because a much larger clone lies one nucleotide away. Because it lacks the conserved phenylalanine or tryptophan at the end, this CDR3 is likely a read error. The rearrangement uses TRBV4-1 and TRBJ1-2; D is unclear. Germline loops: CDR1 MGHRA, CDR2 YSYEKL. This CDR3 has 14 amino acids. V dropped 1 base and J dropped 5 bases, with 11 bases sitting between them. The CDR3 sequence: CASSQARSSYGYTL. CDR3 DNA: TGCGCCAGCAGCCAAGCCAGGTCATCTTATGGCTACACCCTC.

Note on this clonotype: The CDR3 carries no conserved terminal phenylalanine or tryptophan, so it likely arises from a read error. V and J are TRBV12-3 or TRBV12-4 and TRBJ2-7; D is undetermined. The CDR3 is made up of 13 amino acids. Between the trimmed V and J ends, which lost 1 base and 2 bases, there was a span of 6 bases. CDR3: CASSLGGPYEQYL. The CDR3 nucleotides read TGTGCCAGCAGTTTAGGAGGACCCTACGAGCAGTACCTC.

The rearrangement links TRBV4-1 to TRBJ2-3; perhaps TRBD2 as D (6 bases). V was shortened by 7 bases and J by 2 bases, with 13 bases between the two germline ends. The CDR3 loop spans 14 amino acids. Germline V lookup: CDR1 MGHRA, CDR2 YSYEKL. CDR3 DNA: TGCGCCAGCACCCCGTCTAGCGCCACAGATACGCAGTATTTT. Amino acids: CASTPSSATDTQYF.